Sequencing of this T cell receptor beta chain was carried out in a study of control samples from healthy donors and cancer patients. The data were produced by immunoSEQ multiplex PCR, yet TCRdb's version contains in-frame clones alone and is incomplete. This sample has fewer than 200,000 clones; around 88% occur once, and the top ten carry about 5.3%. Losses at the gene ends were 6 bases for V and 11 bases for J; bases not matched to a gene: 18. Germline CDR1 is SNHLY and CDR2 is FYNNEI. The CDR3 runs to 16 residues. The chain recombines TRBV2 with TRBJ1-1; the match to TRBD1 covers 10 bases. Sequenced sample: blood. This receptor was taken from a woman under 40 in good health. The CDR3 protein is CASSLRDRGYFEGAFF. As DNA, the CDR3 is TGTGCCAGCAGCCTCCGGGACAGGGGTTACTTCGAGGGGGCTTTCTTT.